This TCR beta chain came from a study of T cell responses to AZD1222 COVID-19 vaccine. Across the whole study: Second-dose intervals of approximately 4 or approximately 12 weeks were pooled. Notes on the study in general: Only 6 or 7 AZD1222 recipients tested seropositive at baseline. All repertoire sampling was performed exclusively after the peak T cell response. Donor demographics were predominantly white British with a female majority; clonal diversity may be underestimated.

The CDR3 contains 13 residues. Looked up from germline, CDR1 is LNHDA and CDR2 is SQIVND (reference sequence). The V and J ends lost 4 bases and 1 base respectively, with 7 bases between them. A note on this clone: The antigen is not known.

Using immunoSEQ multiplex PCR, the repertoire was profiled, and TCRdb retains in-frame clones only, with some absent. The sample has around 100,000 clones, more than 85% seen once. The genes are TRBV19 and TRBJ1-1; no firm D call. The source is an adult in good health. Here the sequenced sample was peripheral blood, taken on day 0 of AZD1222 vaccination. The CDR3 DNA reads as TGTGCCAGTAGTAACGGGAAGAACACTGAAGCTTTCTTT. Protein product: CASSNGKNTEAFF.